A single sample gave rise to the 17 T cell receptor beta chains below, sequenced in a study of technical replicates of blood from several donors. The data were produced by immunoSEQ multiplex PCR, yet TCRdb's version contains in-frame clones alone and is incomplete. The sample holds 55,000 to 65,000 clones, around 93% seen once. Sequenced material: PBMCs. The receptors come from a human donor in good health. Some clones in this sample may be carry-over from other donors' samples.

This chain joins TRBV27 and TRBJ1-1; 7 bases agree with TRBD1. Germline CDR1 MNHEY, CDR2 SMNVEV (reference sequence). Trimming removed 5 bases from V and 4 bases from J; junction bases left unmatched: 7. This CDR3 contains 14 residues. CDR3 DNA: TGTGCCAGCAGTCTCCGGGACAGATCCACTGAAGCTTTCTTT. Translation: CASSLRDRSTEAFF.

The CDR3 here is CAWSSRGTSEQYF. CDR3 in DNA: TGTGCCTGGAGTTCTCGAGGGACTAGCGAGCAGTACTTC. The J gene is TRBJ2-7, the V gene TRBV30; TRBD2 agrees at 8 bases. The junction had 6 bases not matched to a gene; V was cut back by 2 bases and J by 6 bases. The CDR3 runs 13 residues. Germline CDR1 and CDR2: GTSNPN and SVGIG (reference sequence). Drawing the rest from reference TRBV30 and TRBJ2-7, the complete variable domain is SQTIHQWPATLVQPVGSPLSLECTVEGTSNPNLYWYRQAAGRGLQLLFYSVGIGQISSEVPQNLSASRPQDRQFILSSKKLLLSDSGFYLCAWSSRGTSEQYFGPGTRLTVT.

This clone was seen just once. The rearrangement joins TRBV30 to TRBJ1-5; 8 bases fit TRBD1. This CDR3 spans 13 amino acids. The V gene's germline CDR1 is GTSNPN and CDR2 SVGIG (reference sequence). V dropped 5 bases and J dropped 2; count of bases not matched to a gene: 2. The CDR3 nucleotides are TGTGCCTGGGCGGGACAGGGCAATCAGCCCCAGCATTTT. This translates into CAWAGQGNQPQHF.

The table lists this clone with a count of one. The chain recombines TRBV6-1 with TRBJ1-1; 9 nucleotides match TRBD1. This CDR3 is built from 13 residues. Germline lookup yields CDR1 MNHNS and CDR2 SASEGT. Trimming removed 11 bases from V and 4 bases from J; junction bases left unmatched: 8. Written as DNA, the CDR3 is TGTGCCCTTAAGGGGGACAGGGCCACTGAAGCTTTCTTT. Encoded protein: CALKGDRATEAFF.

V usage is TRBV7-6 and J usage is TRBJ2-3, with D unresolved. Germline V gene lookup returns CDR1 SGHVS and CDR2 FNYEAQ. The CDR3 runs to 17 residues. Trimming cost V 2 bases and J 1 base, with 16 bases left between them. The DNA for the CDR3 is TGTGCCAGCAGCTTACATAATCGTGCCAGTGGCACAGATACGCAGTATTTT. Translating it yields CASSLHNRASGTDTQYF.

The chain is built from TRBV5-1 and TRBJ2-2; the D gene is possibly TRBD2 (6 bases). Germline V lookup: CDR1 SGHRS, CDR2 YFSETQ. Trimming took 0 bases from V and 5 from J, leaving 17 bases between them. CDR3 size: 17 residues. CDR3 amino acids: CASSLVWSVGGTGELFF. The CDR3 DNA sequence: TGCGCCAGCAGCTTGGTTTGGTCGGTCGGAGGGACCGGGGAGCTGTTTTTT.

J is TRBJ2-3 and V is TRBV7-9; the D gene is possibly TRBD2 (5 bases). The CDR3 is made up of 13 amino acids. The V end was cut by 6 bases, the J end by 2 bases, with 9 bases between. Germline CDR1 is SEHNR and CDR2 is FQNEAQ (reference sequence). The CDR3 loop reads CASRASFTDTQYF. CDR3 nucleotide sequence: TGTGCCAGCAGGGCTAGCTTCACAGATACGCAGTATTTT.

J is TRBJ1-5 and V is TRBV5-6; TRBD1 might be the D (5 bases). V was pared by 0 bases and J by 7 bases, with 14 bases between. The CDR3 has 15 amino acids. Germline V gene data show CDR1 as SGHDT and CDR2 as YYEEEE. CDR3 protein: CASSLAARDSQPQHF. The DNA of the CDR3 is TGTGCCAGCAGCTTGGCCGCAAGGGACTCCCAGCCCCAGCATTTT.

The chain uses TRBV29-1 and TRBJ2-7; 8 bases line up with TRBD2. V lost 7 bases to trimming and J lost 5 bases; unmatched junction nucleotides: 19. The CDR3 runs 16 residues. The germline gives CDR1 SQVTM, CDR2 ANQGSEA. CDR3 sequence: CSALIPAGGVKNEQYF. In DNA, the CDR3 is TGCAGCGCCCTAATTCCTGCGGGGGGAGTTAAAAACGAGCAGTACTTC.

Only one count was recorded for this clone. V usage is TRBV7-9 and J usage is TRBJ1-2; tentatively, D is TRBD1 (6 bases). This CDR3 has 13 amino acids. V was trimmed by 4 bases and J by 7 bases, leaving 13 bases between them. CDR1 is SEHNR and CDR2 is FQNEAQ in the germline V gene (reference sequence). The CDR3 DNA is TGTGCCAGCAGCTCGGACAGTACGGGTGGCTACACCTTC. It encodes CASSSDSTGGYTF.

V gene TRBV27 combines with J gene TRBJ1-1; a weak D match, TRBD1 (5 bases). CDR1 is MNHEY, CDR2 SMNVEV, per germline (reference sequence). The length of the CDR3 is 15 residues. Trimming took 0 bases from V and 0 from J, leaving 8 bases between them. Here the CDR3 DNA reads TGTGCCAGCAGTTTATCCCAGGACATGAACACTGAAGCTTTCTTT. Translation: CASSLSQDMNTEAFF.

The chain uses TRBV4-1 and TRBJ2-4, with 9 bases fitting TRBD1. Germline values: CDR1 MGHRA, CDR2 YSYEKL. V shed 0 bases, J shed 2 bases, and the junction held 8 bases outside the gene matches. The CDR3 consists of 18 residues. In nucleotides, the CDR3 is TGCGCCAGCAGCCAAGATTTGGGGACAGGGTATCCCAAAAACATTCAGTACTTC. Its translation: CASSQDLGTGYPKNIQYF.

This sequence joins TRBV5-1 and TRBJ1-1; D perhaps matches TRBD1 (5 bases). The CDR3 spans 14 residues. Per germline, CDR1 SGHRS and CDR2 YFSETQ. V lost 4 bases, J lost 1 base, and 11 bases lay in between. In DNA, the CDR3 is TGCGCCAGCAGCCCTGGGGCGGCGAACACTGAAGCTTTCTTT. Translated, it gives CASSPGAANTEAFF.

J is TRBJ1-1 and V is TRBV6-6; 7 bases are shared with TRBD1. There are 14 residues in the CDR3. After removal of 6 bases from V and 1 base from J, the junction contained 5 bases not matched to a gene. Germline CDR1 MNHNY, CDR2 SVGAGI (reference sequence). The CDR3 nucleotides are TGTGCCAGCAGAAGGGACAGCGAGAACACTGAAGCTTTCTTT. This encodes CASRRDSENTEAFF.

The chain is built from TRBV7-2 and TRBJ2-1; 10 bases match TRBD2. The CDR3 has 15 amino acids. The germline V gene encodes CDR1 SGHTA and CDR2 FQGNSA. V was clipped by 5 bases and J by 9 bases; unmatched bases: 10. In DNA form, the CDR3 reads TGTGCCAGCAGCACCCGAGCGGGAGGGGCGGGTGAGCAGTTCTTC. Its translation: CASSTRAGGAGEQFF.

V usage is TRBV29-1 and J usage is TRBJ2-3; 7 nucleotides line up with TRBD2. Trimming cost V 7 bases and J 6 bases; bases outside gene matches: 16. Germline V gene lookup returns CDR1 SQVTM and CDR2 ANQGSEA. The CDR3 has 15 residues. Written as DNA, the CDR3 is TGCAGCGAGAGGGTCGGGGCCAGCGGGAAGGATACGCAGTATTTT. Its protein product is CSERVGASGKDTQYF.

The chain employs TRBV6-1 and TRBJ1-2, with 7 bases fitting TRBD1. After removal of 7 bases from V and 4 bases from J, the junction contained 9 bases not matched to a gene. CDR3 length: 14 amino acids. CDR1 and CDR2 from the germline V gene are MNHNS and SASEGT. The CDR3 DNA sequence: TGTGCCAGCATGACGGAGGGGGCCCGCTATGGCTACACCTTC. Protein: CASMTEGARYGYTF.